Listed here are 30 T cell receptor beta chains from one sample, sequenced in a study of T cells after yellow fever vaccination (dated by TCRdb to the late 2010s). The treatment or condition label of this sample denotes: live attenuated yellow fever vaccine strain. Library preparation employed 5' RACE. TCRdb names Illumina HiSeq 2500 as the instrument used. The public reads were quality trimmed at Q25 with fastp and then assembled into clones with MiXCR by TCRdb, keeping productive beta chains. Entries that share a CDR3 protein sequence are merged under the most common genes and DNA. For this sample there are approximately 11,000 distinct CDR3 sequences; under 5% appear just once. Roughly 1.5% of the sample is held by the ten biggest clonotypes. This material consisted of PBMCs, either bulk or a sorted T-cell subset (CD4+, CD8+, memory, or dextramer-sorted; not recorded which), taken around 14 days after the first yellow fever vaccination. The receptors shown here come from a man aged 18 to 35 who received the YFV17D yellow fever vaccine.

Judged by abundance, this clonotype is medium-sized. The V and J genes are TRBV12-3 or TRBV12-4 and TRBJ2-3; no definite D call. Trimming left V 5 bases short and J 5 bases short, with 5 bases between. The CDR3 totals 11 residues. DNA of the CDR3: TGTGCCAGCAGTCGACTAGATACGCAGTATTTT. It yields the protein CASSRLDTQYF.

Sample share makes this clonotype medium-sized. This chain joins TRBV12-3 or TRBV12-4 and TRBJ1-2, with D possibly TRBD1 on 5 matching bases. Trimming took off 6 bases at V and 4 bases at J, with 12 bases between the two ends. CDR3 length: 13 amino acids. CDR3 DNA sequence: TGTGCCAGCAGCCCGAGGGGCGGCTATGGCTACACCTTC. Translation: CASSPRGGYGYTF.

Relative to its sample, this clonotype is medium-sized. This chain joins TRBV6-2 or TRBV6-3 and TRBJ2-7; 10 bases fit TRBD1. This CDR3 region has 15 residues. CDR1 and CDR2 from the germline V gene are MNHEY and SVGEGT. V lost 4 bases, J lost 1 base, and 4 bases stayed unmatched. The CDR3 DNA follows: TGTGCCAGCAGTTCCTGGGACAGGGGTTCCTACGAGCAGTACGTC. Amino acids: CASSSWDRGSYEQYV.

This clonotype was detected ten times or more. V is TRBV11-2 and J is TRBJ2-2, with 10 positions matching TRBD2. The CDR3 has 18 residues. Germline V CDR1 and CDR2: SGHAT, FQNNGV. With 0 bases clipped from V and 0 bases from J, the junction kept 4 bases outside the gene matches. The CDR3 reads CASSLDGAGGANTGELFF. Written as DNA, the CDR3 is TGTGCCAGCAGCTTAGATGGAGCGGGGGGGGCGAACACCGGGGAGCTGTTTTTT.

This clonotype was counted many times. The chain links TRBV12-3 or TRBV12-4 to TRBJ2-2; 8 bases fit TRBD2. The CDR3 totals 14 residues. Trimming removed 8 bases from V and 4 bases from J; junction bases left unmatched: 6. The CDR3 reads CASRRGVGTGELFF. The DNA for the CDR3 is TGTGCCAGCCGGCGGGGGGTAGGCACCGGGGAGCTGTTTTTT.

The table lists this clonotype with many counts. The chain combines TRBV29-1 with TRBJ2-3, with TRBD2 identical over 14 bases. The CDR3 spans 14 residues. J gave up 6 bases and V 6 bases, and 5 bases lay outside the gene matches. The V gene's germline CDR1 is SQVTM and CDR2 ANQGSEA. CDR3 coding DNA: TGCAGCGTCAGACTAGCGGGGGGGCCGGATACGCAGTATTTT. This gives the protein CSVRLAGGPDTQYF.

In its sample, this clonotype ranks as medium-sized (0.01 to 0.1%). This rearrangement joins TRBV10-3 to TRBJ2-7; 12 nucleotides agree with TRBD1. Losses at the gene ends were 0 bases for V and 6 bases for J; bases not matched to a gene: 9. In germline, CDR1 is ENHRY, CDR2 SYGVKD. The CDR3 is 17 amino acids. The CDR3 nucleotides are TGTGCCATCAGTGAGTCGATGGTTGGGACAGGGGGCCGCGAGCAGTACTTC. This codes for CAISESMVGTGGREQYF.

In this sample, this clonotype is medium-sized. The V call is TRBV6-2 or TRBV6-3, the J call TRBJ2-2; D not resolved. CDR1 is MNHEY and CDR2 is SVGEGT in the germline V gene. V was shortened by 2 bases and J by 1 base, with 5 bases between the two germline ends. The length of the CDR3 is 14 residues. The CDR3 DNA is TGTGCCAGCAGTTACGCATTGAACACCGGGGAGCTGTTTTTT. This encodes CASSYALNTGELFF.

Ten or more counts support this clonotype. This rearrangement joins TRBV6-2 or TRBV6-3 to TRBJ2-1; 10 nucleotides agree with TRBD2. Looked up from germline, CDR1 is MNHEY and CDR2 is SVGEGT. V trimming: 6 bases; J trimming: 4 bases; junction bases outside the gene matches: 21. The length of the CDR3 is 20 residues. The CDR3 DNA follows: TGTGCCAGCAGAACCGGGCCTAGCGGGGGCGCGGGCTTGAGATACAATGAGCAGTTCTTC. Its translation is CASRTGPSGGAGLRYNEQFF.

This clonotype is termed medium-sized (0.01 to 0.1%). The chain is built from TRBV7-2 and TRBJ2-1; 13 nucleotides match TRBD2. V was pared by 1 base and J by 6 bases, with 0 bases of the junction left unmatched. Germline CDR1 reads SGHTA; CDR2 reads FQGNSA. The CDR3 covers 15 residues. CDR3 loop: CASSLGLAGGNEQFF. The CDR3 coding sequence is TGTGCCAGCAGCTTAGGACTAGCGGGGGGCAATGAGCAGTTCTTC. The full variable domain, completed using reference TRBV7-2 and TRBJ2-1, is GAGVSQSPSNKVTEKGKDVELRCDPISGHTALYWYRQSLGQGLEFLIYFQGNSAPDKSGLPSDRFSAERTGGSVSTLTIQRTQQEDSAVYLCASSLGLAGGNEQFFGPGTRLTVL.

In its sample, this clonotype is medium-sized. The chain couples TRBV18 to TRBJ1-2; tentatively, D is TRBD1 (5 bases). The CDR3 totals 11 residues. V lost 3 bases and J 8 bases, leaving 7 bases between the germline ends. Per germline, CDR1 KGHSH and CDR2 LQKENI. The CDR3 protein is CASSPGDGYTF. The CDR3, as DNA: TGTGCCAGCTCACCGGGGGACGGCTACACCTTC.

This clonotype has at least ten counts. The CDR3 region is CASSPSGTSGRTDTQYF. The CDR3 DNA reads TGTGCCAGCAGCCCCTCCGGGACTAGCGGGCGCACAGATACGCAGTATTTT. The chain links TRBV6-5 to TRBJ2-3; 12 bases align to TRBD2. V shed 6 bases, J shed 1 base, and the junction held 8 bases outside the gene matches. The germline V gene has CDR1 MNHEY and CDR2 SVGAGI. CDR3 length: 17 residues.

This clonotype is labeled as medium-sized. This chain joins TRBV7-3 and TRBJ1-1, with D perhaps matching TRBD1 (6 bases). This CDR3 contains 16 residues. Trimming cost V 5 bases and J 4 bases, with 20 bases left between them. The germline V gene encodes CDR1 SGHTA and CDR2 FQGTGA. The CDR3 spells CASSPGGQSLGTEAFF. The CDR3 DNA is TGTGCCAGCAGCCCAGGCGGACAGTCTTTAGGCACTGAAGCTTTCTTT. The whole variable domain, filled in from reference TRBV7-3 and TRBJ1-1, reads GAGVSQTPSNKVTEKGKYVELRCDPISGHTALYWYRQSLGQGPEFLIYFQGTGAADDSGLPNDRFFAVRPEGSVSTLKIQRTERGDSAVYLCASSPGGQSLGTEAFFGQGTRLTVV.

This clonotype is medium-sized (0.01 to 0.1%) by share. The gene calls are TRBV12-3 or TRBV12-4 and TRBJ1-1; D perhaps matches TRBD1 (5 bases). This CDR3 comprises 14 residues. The V and J ends lost 5 bases and 5 bases respectively, with 15 bases between them. This chain's CDR3 is CASSPRGSWTEAFF. In DNA, the CDR3 is TGTGCCAGCAGTCCGAGGGGATCTTGGACTGAAGCTTTCTTT.

This clonotype was picked up many times. The CDR3 sequence is CASSEASPPEQYV. The CDR3 DNA sequence: TGTGCCAGCAGTGAAGCGAGTCCCCCGGAGCAGTACGTC. This chain joins TRBV6-1 and TRBJ2-7; no firm D call. Germline CDR1 reads MNHNS; CDR2 reads SASEGT. The CDR3 loop spans 13 amino acids. Trimming took 0 bases from V and 7 from J, leaving 10 bases between them.

At least ten counts were recorded for this clonotype. The chain carries TRBV20-1 and TRBJ1-5; D remains ambiguous. Trimming took off 5 bases at V and 5 bases at J, with 16 bases between the two ends. This CDR3 contains 14 residues. CDR1 DFQATT and CDR2 SNEGSKA come from the germline V gene (reference sequence). The CDR3 coding sequence is TGCAGTGCTCCTATGAACTCCCTTGATCAGCCCCAGCATTTT. This gives the protein CSAPMNSLDQPQHF.

This clonotype was counted at least ten times. The rearrangement joins TRBV20-1 to TRBJ1-5; 7 nucleotides match TRBD1. The germline V gene has CDR1 DFQATT and CDR2 SNEGSKA (reference sequence). V dropped 4 bases and J dropped 1; count of bases not matched to a gene: 16. The CDR3 is 18 amino acids. The DNA for the CDR3 is TGCAGTGCTAACTCGGGCAGGGGGTCACTTCTGAGCAATCAGCCCCAGCATTTT. This translates into CSANSGRGSLLSNQPQHF.

The table lists this clonotype with many counts. V gene TRBV20-1 combines with J gene TRBJ2-1; 10 bases match TRBD2. The V gene end was trimmed by 1 base and the J gene end by 7 bases; junction bases not matched to a gene: 7. The CDR3 is made up of 15 amino acids. From germline, CDR1 is DFQATT and CDR2 SNEGSKA (reference sequence). The CDR3 nucleotides read TGCAGTGCTAGAGCTAGCGGGGGAGTTTTGAATGAGCAGTTCTTC. Its translation is CSARASGGVLNEQFF.

This clonotype is labeled large. The chain joins TRBV7-8 to TRBJ2-1, with TRBD2 matching 8 bases. Trimming cost V 0 bases and J 0 bases; bases outside gene matches: 7. The V gene's germline CDR1 is SGHVS and CDR2 FQNEAQ. The CDR3 consists of 18 residues. The chain's CDR3 is CASSLALIAGFSYNEQFF. The CDR3 DNA reads as TGTGCCAGCAGCTTAGCGCTTATAGCGGGGTTCTCCTACAATGAGCAGTTCTTC. Variable domain in full (rest from reference TRBV7-8 and TRBJ2-1): GAGVSQSPRYKVAKRGQDVALRCDPISGHVSLFWYQQALGQGPEFLTYFQNEAQLDKSGLPSDRFFAERPEGSVSTLKIQRTQQEDSAVYLCASSLALIAGFSYNEQFFGPGTRLTVL.

In this sample, this clonotype turned up many times. The rearrangement joins TRBV12-3 or TRBV12-4 to TRBJ1-1; D is unresolved. V lost 2 bases and J lost 7, with 8 bases in between. The length of the CDR3 is 12 residues. The CDR3 DNA is TGTGCCAGCAGTTTAAACGCGTTTGAAGCTTTCTTT. The encoded protein is CASSLNAFEAFF.

This clonotype was observed at least ten times. The rearrangement links TRBV5-1 to TRBJ2-3; D not resolved. The germline CDR1 and CDR2 sequences are SGHRS and YFSETQ. The CDR3 contains 16 residues. V was shortened by 4 bases and J by 0 bases, with 15 bases between the two germline ends. The CDR3 nucleotides read TGCGCCAGCAGCCCGACCCCCCACAAAAGCACAGATACGCAGTATTTT. Translating it yields CASSPTPHKSTDTQYF. Supplemented by reference TRBV5-1 and TRBJ2-3, the full variable domain reads KAGVTQTPRYLIKTRGQQVTLSCSPISGHRSVSWYQQTPGQGLQFLFEYFSETQRNKGNFPGRFSGRQFSNSRSEMNVSTLELGDSALYLCASSPTPHKSTDTQYFGPGTRLTVL.

This clonotype was detected many times. The chain recombines TRBV19 with TRBJ1-6; D unclear. Germline V lookup: CDR1 LNHDA, CDR2 SQIVND (reference sequence). The ends were cut back, 3 bases at V and 8 bases at J, with 11 bases in the middle. The CDR3 runs 14 residues. CDR3 sequence (DNA): TGTGCCAGTAGTATGGAGACGGGATATTCACCCCTCCACTTT. Its protein is CASSMETGYSPLHF.

Notes on this clonotype: This may be a read error: a much more frequent sequence differs by one nucleotide. The rearrangement uses TRBV4-3 and TRBJ2-5; 8 bases match TRBD1. The germline CDR1 and CDR2 sequences are LGHNA and YSLEER. This CDR3 comprises 15 residues. The ends lost 1 base at V and 5 bases at J; junction bases unmatched: 6. This CDR3 is CASSQGDRNCETQYF. CDR3 nucleotides: TGCGCCAGCAGCCAAGGGGACAGGAATTGCGAGACCCAGTACTTC.

This clonotype was picked up many times. The rearrangement links TRBV5-1 to TRBJ1-1; D is unclear. This CDR3 spans 13 amino acids. The germline CDR1 and CDR2 sequences are SGHRS and YFSETQ. Trimming pared 2 bases from V and 3 bases from J, leaving 8 bases between. CDR3 DNA: TGCGCCAGCAGCTTCTCCGAGTACACTGAAGCTTTCTTT. This encodes CASSFSEYTEAFF.

By its share, this clonotype is medium-sized (0.01 to 0.1%). The CDR3 bases are TGTGCCAGCAGCTTAGAATCTATGGCCCAGTACTTC. Translation gives CASSLESMAQYF. The genes are TRBV7-2 and TRBJ2-5; unclear D gene. V lost 1 base and J 9 bases, leaving 9 bases between the germline ends. CDR1 SGHTA and CDR2 FQGNSA come from the germline V gene. This CDR3 spans 12 amino acids.

This clonotype came up many times. The chain couples TRBV5-5 to TRBJ2-5, with D perhaps TRBD1 (5 bases). The V end lost 0 bases, the J end lost 5 bases, and 11 bases lay between the germline ends. Germline assignment: CDR1 SGHKS and CDR2 YYEKEE (reference sequence). This CDR3 spans 14 amino acids. The CDR3, as DNA: TGTGCCAGCAGCTTGGCCCCAGGGCCGGAGACCCAGTACTTC. It is translated as CASSLAPGPETQYF.

This clonotype was detected ten times or more. The chain has TRBV11-2 and TRBJ2-1, with D perhaps assigned TRBD1 or TRBD2 (5 bases each). Trimming shortened V by 6 bases and J by 4 bases, and 13 bases separated the two germline ends. The CDR3 runs 14 residues. The germline CDR1 and CDR2 sequences are SGHAT and FQNNGV. The DNA of the CDR3 is TGTGCCAGCAGTTTCCCCGGGGCGTACAATGAGCAGTTCTTC. Translated, it gives CASSFPGAYNEQFF.

This clonotype was detected many times. This rearrangement joins TRBV7-2 to TRBJ2-5; 8 bases match TRBD2. Germline V gene sequence: CDR1 SGHTA, CDR2 FQGNSA. This CDR3 has 15 residues. Unmatched junction bases numbered 13, after V lost 8 bases and J lost 5 bases. In DNA form, the CDR3 reads TGTGCCAGCTCGGGGGGGGCTGGGAGTGAGGAGACCCAGTACTTC. Its translation: CASSGGAGSEETQYF.

This clonotype was picked up many times. The chain carries TRBV5-1 and TRBJ1-5, with TRBD1 matching 8 bases. The V segment lost 3 bases and the J segment 9 bases; nucleotides outside the gene matches: 5. Germline loops: CDR1 SGHRS, CDR2 YFSETQ. This CDR3 region has 13 residues. The CDR3 is CASSYGQGGPQHF. CDR3 nucleotides: TGCGCCAGCAGCTATGGACAGGGAGGGCCCCAGCATTTT.

This clonotype was recorded at least ten times. DNA for the CDR3: TGTGCCAGCAGTCACCGACTAGCGGGGCGCACAGATACGCAGTATTTT. This translates into CASSHRLAGRTDTQYF. V gene TRBV12-3 or TRBV12-4 combines with J gene TRBJ2-3, with 11 nucleotides matching TRBD2. The CDR3 spans 16 residues. V trimming: 5 bases; J trimming: 1 base; junction bases outside the gene matches: 5.